The entry that follows covers one T cell receptor beta chain sequence. With 4 bases removed from V and 0 bases from J, the gap between germline ends came to 16 bases. CDR1 is SGHRS and CDR2 is YFSETQ in the germline V gene. CDR3 size: 16 residues. The sample comes from a study of shared clonotypes between healthy human individuals. Sequenced by immunoSEQ multiplex PCR; TCRdb stores in-frame clones only, minus some. The sample records 1.4 million or so clones, approximately 98.5% being singletons. Material for sequencing was naive CD4+ T cells sorted from blood. Subset noted: CD45RA+ positively selected. This TCR derives from a young man in good health. The rearrangement uses TRBV5-1 and TRBJ1-1; tentative D call: TRBD1 (6 bases). CDR3 bases: TGCGCCAGCAGCGTCCTGGACAGTATAATGAACACTGAAGCTTTCTTT. It translates to CASSVLDSIMNTEAFF.